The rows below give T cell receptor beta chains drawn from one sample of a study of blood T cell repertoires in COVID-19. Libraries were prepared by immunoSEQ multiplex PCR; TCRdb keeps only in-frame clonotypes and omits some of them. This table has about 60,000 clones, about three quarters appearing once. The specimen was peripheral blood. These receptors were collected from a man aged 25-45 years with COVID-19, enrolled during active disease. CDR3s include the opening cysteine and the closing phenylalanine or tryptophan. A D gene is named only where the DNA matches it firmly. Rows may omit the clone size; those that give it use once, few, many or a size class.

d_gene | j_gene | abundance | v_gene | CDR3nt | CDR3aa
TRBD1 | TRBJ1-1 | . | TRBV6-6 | TGTGCCAGCAAGAGGACAGGGGTAGTTACTGAAGCTTTCTTT | CASKRTGVVTEAFF
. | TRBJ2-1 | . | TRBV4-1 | TGCGCCAGCAGACAAAATTTCGGAGGGAATGAGCAGTTCTTC | CASRQNFGGNEQFF
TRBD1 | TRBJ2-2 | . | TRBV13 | TGTGCCAGCAGCATTACGTCCAGGGGGCGCTTTGACGGGGAGCTGTTTTTT | CASSITSRGRFDGELFF
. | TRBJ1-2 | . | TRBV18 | TGTGCCAGCTCAGGGTACAGGGACTATGGCTACACCTTC | CASSGYRDYGYTF
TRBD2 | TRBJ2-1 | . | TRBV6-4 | TGTGCCAGCAGTTCCGGGACTAGCGGGTACAATGAGCAGTTCTTC | CASSSGTSGYNEQFF
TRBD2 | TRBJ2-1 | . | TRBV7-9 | TGTGCCAGCAGCGCGGGACTAGCGGGAGGCAATGAGCAGTTCTTC | CASSAGLAGGNEQFF
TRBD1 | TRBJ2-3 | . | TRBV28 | TGTGCCAGCGCAAGACAGGGCCAGGATACGCAGTATTTT | CASARQGQDTQYF
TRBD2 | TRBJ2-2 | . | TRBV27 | TGTGCCAGCAGTTTATCCCCACTATCCACCCGGGGGGGCACCGGGGAGCTGTTTTTT | CASSLSPLSTRGGTGELFF
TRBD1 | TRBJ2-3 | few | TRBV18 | TGTGCCAGCTTTGACAGGGTCAGCACAGATACGCAGTATTTT | CASFDRVSTDTQYF
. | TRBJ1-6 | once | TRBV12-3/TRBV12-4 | TGTGCCAGCAGCCTTTATTCACCCCTCCACTTT | CASSLYSPLHF
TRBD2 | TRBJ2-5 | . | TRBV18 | TGTGCCAGCTCACCTGGACTAGTCCAAGAGACCCAGTACTTC | CASSPGLVQETQYF
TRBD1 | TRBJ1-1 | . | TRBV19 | TGTGCCAGTAGTAATCACAGGGGACTGAACACTGAAGCTTTCTTT | CASSNHRGLNTEAFF
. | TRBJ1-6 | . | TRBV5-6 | TGTGCCAGCAGCTTGGGAGGGCTCTCCTATAATTCACCCCTCCACTTT | CASSLGGLSYNSPLHF
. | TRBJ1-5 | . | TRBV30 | TGTGCCTGGAGTGTACGGGGTACTGGCAATCAGCCCCAGCATTTT | CAWSVRGTGNQPQHF
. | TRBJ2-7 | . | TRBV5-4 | TGTGCCAGCAGCGCTGGGACAACCTACGAGCAGTACTTC | CASSAGTTYEQYF
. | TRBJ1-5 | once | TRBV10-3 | TGTGCCACGCGGAGCAAGGAAAATCAGCCCCAGCATTTT | CATRSKENQPQHF
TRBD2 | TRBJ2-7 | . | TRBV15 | TGTGCCACCAGCAGAGATAGTCTAGCGGGGCTATCCTACGAGCAGTACTTC | CATSRDSLAGLSYEQYF
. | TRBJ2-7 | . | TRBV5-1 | TGCGCCAGCAGCCCCCAGAGTAGCACCTACGAGCAGTACTTC | CASSPQSSTYEQYF
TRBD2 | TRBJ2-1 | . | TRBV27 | TGTGCCAGCAGTTCCCCCGGGACTAGCGGTACCAATGAGCAGTTCTTC | CASSSPGTSGTNEQFF
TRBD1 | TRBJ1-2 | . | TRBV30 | TGTGCCGGCCAAAAAAAAGGGGGCGGCTATGGCTACACCTTC | CAGQKKGGGYGYTF
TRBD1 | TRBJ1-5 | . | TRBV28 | TGTGCCAGCACCCCAGGGGGCAGCAATCAGCCCCAGCATTTT | CASTPGGSNQPQHF
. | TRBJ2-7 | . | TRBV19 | TGTGCCAGTAGTCCCCATCGGACAGCCAAGTCTTACTTC | CASSPHRTAKSYF
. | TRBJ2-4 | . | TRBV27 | TGTGCCAGCAGGCAGGGACTAGCCAAAAACATTCAGTACTTC | CASRQGLAKNIQYF
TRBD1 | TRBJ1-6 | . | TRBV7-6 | TGTGCCAGCAGTTTAGCGGGACAGGGTGATTATTCACCCCTCCACTTT | CASSLAGQGDYSPLHF
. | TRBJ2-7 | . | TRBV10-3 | TGTGCCACCGGGTTGGAACCCCAGTACGAGCAGTACTTC | CATGLEPQYEQYF
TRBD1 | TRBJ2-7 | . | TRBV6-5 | TGTGCCAGCAGTCGACCCGGGACAGTCAACGAGCAGTACTTC | CASSRPGTVNEQYF
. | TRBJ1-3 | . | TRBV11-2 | TGTGCCAGCAGCTTAGGCCAACACTCTGGAAACACCATATATTTT | CASSLGQHSGNTIYF
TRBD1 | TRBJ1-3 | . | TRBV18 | TGTGCCAGCTCACGTGAAGGGGGCGGTCTGGCTGGAAACACCATATATTTT | CASSREGGGLAGNTIYF
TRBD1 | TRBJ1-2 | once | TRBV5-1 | TGCGCCAGCAGCCCCGGACAGGGTAATGGCTACACCTTC | CASSPGQGNGYTF
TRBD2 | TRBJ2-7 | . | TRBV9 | TGTGCCAGCAGCGTCTCCCATACAGCGGGAGGGTACGAGCAGTACTTC | CASSVSHTAGGYEQYF